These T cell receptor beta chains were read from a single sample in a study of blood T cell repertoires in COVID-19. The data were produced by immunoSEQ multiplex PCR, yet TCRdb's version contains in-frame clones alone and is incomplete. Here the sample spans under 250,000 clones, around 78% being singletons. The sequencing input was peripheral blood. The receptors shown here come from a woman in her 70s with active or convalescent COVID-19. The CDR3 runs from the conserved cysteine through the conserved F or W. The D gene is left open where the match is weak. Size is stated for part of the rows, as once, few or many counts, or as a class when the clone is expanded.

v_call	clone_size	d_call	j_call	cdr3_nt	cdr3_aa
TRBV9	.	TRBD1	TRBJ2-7	TGTGCCAGCAGCCCAAGACAGGGGATCAATTCCTACGAGCAGTACTTC	CASSPRQGINSYEQYF
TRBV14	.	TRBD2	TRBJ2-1	TGTGCCAGCAGCCAAGGGGGGACTAGCGGATACAATGAGCAGTTCTTC	CASSQGGTSGYNEQFF
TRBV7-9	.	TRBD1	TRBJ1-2	TGTGCCAGCAGCTTTCGGGGACAGGGACAGGGCTACACCTTC	CASSFRGQGQGYTF
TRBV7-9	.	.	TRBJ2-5	TGTGCCAGCAGCTTAGGGGGGCAGCAAGAGACCCAGTACTTC	CASSLGGQQETQYF
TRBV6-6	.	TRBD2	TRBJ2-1	TGTGCCAGCAGCCAACTAGCGGGGGGTTACAATGAGCAGTTCTTC	CASSQLAGGYNEQFF
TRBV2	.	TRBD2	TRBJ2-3	TGTGCCAGCAGGGTACAATGGGGGGGGTTCGAAGATACGCAGTATTTT	CASRVQWGGFEDTQYF
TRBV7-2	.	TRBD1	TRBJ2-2	TGTGCCAGCAGCGGGCGGACAGGGGGCGCGACCGGGGAGCTGTTTTTT	CASSGRTGGATGELFF
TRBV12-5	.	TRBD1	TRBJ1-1	TGTGCTAGTGGTTTACCAGGGGGGCCGAACACTGAAGCTTTCTTT	CASGLPGGPNTEAFF
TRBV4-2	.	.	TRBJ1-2	TGTGCCAGCAGCCAAGTTGCGATGACAGGTGGGGGTTATGGCTACACCTTC	CASSQVAMTGGGYGYTF
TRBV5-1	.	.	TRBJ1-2	TGCGCCAGCAGCAGCCGGGAGGAGGGTGGCTACACCTTC	CASSSREEGGYTF
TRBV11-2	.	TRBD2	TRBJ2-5	TGTGCCAGCAGCGATCCCCGGGGGGGTGAGACCCAGTACTTC	CASSDPRGGETQYF
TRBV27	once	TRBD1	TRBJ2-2	TGTGCCAGCACAAGGACAGGGGGCACCGGGGAGCTGTTTTTT	CASTRTGGTGELFF
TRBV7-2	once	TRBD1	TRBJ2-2	TGTGCCAGCAGCCAGGGACAGGGGTCGAACACCGGGGAGCTGTTTTTT	CASSQGQGSNTGELFF
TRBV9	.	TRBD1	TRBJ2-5	TGTGCCAGCAGCGTAGGAGGGTCGACAGGGTTAGAGACCCAGTACTTC	CASSVGGSTGLETQYF
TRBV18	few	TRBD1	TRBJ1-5	TGTGCCAGCTCGGGTCCCGGGACAGGGATTTGGGACAATCAGCCCCAGCATTTT	CASSGPGTGIWDNQPQHF
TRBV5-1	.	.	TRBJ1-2	TGCGCCAGCAGCTTGGAGGGGTCTAACTATGGCTACACCTTC	CASSLEGSNYGYTF
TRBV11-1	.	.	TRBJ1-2	TGTGCCAGCAGCTTTCCAGGGCCCCCTTATGGCTACACCTTC	CASSFPGPPYGYTF
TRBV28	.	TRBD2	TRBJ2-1	TGTGGGACTAGCGGGTACAATGAGCAGTTCTTC	CGTSGYNEQFF
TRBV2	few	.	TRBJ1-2	TGTGCCAGCAGTGAAGGGGAGTATGGCTACACCTTC	CASSEGEYGYTF
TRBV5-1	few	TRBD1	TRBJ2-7	TGCGCCAGCACCCGACAGGGGTCAACCTACGAGCAGTACTTC	CASTRQGSTYEQYF
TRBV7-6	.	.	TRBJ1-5	TGTGCCAGCAGCTTAGGGAGCAGGGGCGATCAGCCCCAGCATTTT	CASSLGSRGDQPQHF
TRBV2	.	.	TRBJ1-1	TGTGCCAGCAGTGGACAAATCTACACTGAAGCTTTCTTT	CASSGQIYTEAFF
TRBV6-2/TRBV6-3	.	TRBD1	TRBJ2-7	TGTGCCAGCAGTGGCAGGACAGGGAGAAGTGAAGAGCAGTACTTC	CASSGRTGRSEEQYF
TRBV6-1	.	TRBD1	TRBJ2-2	TGTGCCAGCAGTGAAGCGACAGGGGCGATGAACACCGGGGAGCTGTTTTTT	CASSEATGAMNTGELFF
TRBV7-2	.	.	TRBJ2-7	TGTGCCAGCAGCTTAGCGAACGCGGGGACCTACGAGCAGTACTTC	CASSLANAGTYEQYF
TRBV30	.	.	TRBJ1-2	TGTGCCTATGACCCGGGACACTCCTATGGCTACACCTTC	CAYDPGHSYGYTF
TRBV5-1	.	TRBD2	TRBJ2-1	TGCGCCAGCAGCTCGGGACTAGCGGGAGAGCAGTTCTTC	CASSSGLAGEQFF
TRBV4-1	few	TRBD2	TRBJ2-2	TGCGCCAGCAGCCAGGGACTAGCGGCGAACACCGGGGAGCTGTTTTTT	CASSQGLAANTGELFF
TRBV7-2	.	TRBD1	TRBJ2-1	TGTGCCAGCATCTCTGAAGGGGGCTCGGGGACCTACAATGAGCAGTTCTTC	CASISEGGSGTYNEQFF
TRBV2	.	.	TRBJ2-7	TGTGCCAGCACCAAGGGGGTGGACGAGCAGTACTTC	CASTKGVDEQYF
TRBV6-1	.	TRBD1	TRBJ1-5	TGTGCCAGCAGTGACAGGGGGCAAAATCAGCCCCAGCATTTT	CASSDRGQNQPQHF
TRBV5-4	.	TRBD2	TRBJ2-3	TGTGCCAGCAGCTTGGTATCGGGGGGGCGTGGTGATACGCAGTATTTT	CASSLVSGGRGDTQYF
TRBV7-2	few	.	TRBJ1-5	TGTGCCAGCAGCCCTTTGGGGGGGGCATTGGAGCCCCAGCATTTT	CASSPLGGALEPQHF
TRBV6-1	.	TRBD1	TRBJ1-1	TGTGCCAGCAGTGAAAATGTAGGGACAGGGGGTTGGACTGAAGCTTTCTTT	CASSENVGTGGWTEAFF